This TCR beta chain was captured by sequencing in a study of blood T cell repertoires in COVID-19. Sequenced by immunoSEQ multiplex PCR; TCRdb stores in-frame clones only, minus some. The data contain just under 80,000 clones, about 80% of them singletons. V dropped 6 bases and J dropped 4 bases, with 11 bases sitting between them. The CDR3 is 13 residues long. Per germline, CDR1 LGHDT and CDR2 YNNKEL (reference sequence). Sequencing used peripheral blood. The sequence was collected from a woman aged 70-85 years with acute or convalescent COVID-19. This rearrangement joins TRBV3-1 (or the pseudogene TRBV3-2) to TRBJ2-3; D remains ambiguous. CDR3 coding DNA: TGTGCCAGCAGTCCTACAGAATCAGATACGCAGTATTTT. It codes for CASSPTESDTQYF.